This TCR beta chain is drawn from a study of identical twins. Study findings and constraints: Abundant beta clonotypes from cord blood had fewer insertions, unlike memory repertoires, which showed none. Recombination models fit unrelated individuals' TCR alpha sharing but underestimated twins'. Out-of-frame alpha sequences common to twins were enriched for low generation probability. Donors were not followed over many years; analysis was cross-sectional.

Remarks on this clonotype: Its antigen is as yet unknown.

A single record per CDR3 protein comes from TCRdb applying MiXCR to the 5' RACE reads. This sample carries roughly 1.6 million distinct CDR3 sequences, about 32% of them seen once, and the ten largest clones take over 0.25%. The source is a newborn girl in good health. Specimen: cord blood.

This chain's CDR3 is CASSILLGQGLYGYTF. Here the CDR3 DNA reads TGTGCCAGTAGTATCCTCCTAGGACAGGGCCTCTATGGCTACACCTTC. The chain carries TRBV19 and TRBJ1-2; TRBD1 aligns across 8 bases. The V segment lost 3 bases and the J segment 4 bases; nucleotides outside the gene matches: 10. The CDR3 consists of 16 residues. Germline V gene lookup returns CDR1 LNHDA and CDR2 SQIVND (reference sequence).